There are a few counts of the clone carrying this T cell receptor beta chain. The antigen is not known. This record comes from a study of CD8+ T cells in alopecia areata. The study, taken as a whole, reports: When scalp samples are sequenced, resident alphabeta T cells of normal skin are also captured. Throughout tofacitinib, many expanded lesional clones continued to persist in scalp and blood.

Described treatment: oral pan-JAK inhibitor, 5-10 mg twice daily. Alopecia areata patients provided lesional scalp punch biopsies and peripheral blood. Sorted populations comprised CD4+ and CD8+ T cells obtained from PBMCs. The CDR3 loop spans 15 amino acids. V lost 1 base and J lost 3; bases outside the gene matches: 4. The V gene's germline CDR1 is SEHNR and CDR2 FQNEAQ (reference sequence). Isolated RNA was reverse transcribed into cDNA used as the sequencing template. Profiled with immunoSEQ multiplex PCR; TCRdb holds only in-frame clones, not every one. The repertoire holds fewer than 110,000 clones, with around 84% as singletons.

This sequence originates from a human donor with alopecia areata. The V gene is TRBV7-9, the J gene TRBJ2-7, with TRBD1 identical over 9 bases. Specimen: CD8+ T cells sorted from blood, collected at roughly week 30, from a patient treated with tofacitinib. The CDR3 is CASSLEGTGYYEQYF. The CDR3, as DNA: TGTGCCAGCAGCTTAGAAGGGACAGGGTACTACGAGCAGTACTTC.